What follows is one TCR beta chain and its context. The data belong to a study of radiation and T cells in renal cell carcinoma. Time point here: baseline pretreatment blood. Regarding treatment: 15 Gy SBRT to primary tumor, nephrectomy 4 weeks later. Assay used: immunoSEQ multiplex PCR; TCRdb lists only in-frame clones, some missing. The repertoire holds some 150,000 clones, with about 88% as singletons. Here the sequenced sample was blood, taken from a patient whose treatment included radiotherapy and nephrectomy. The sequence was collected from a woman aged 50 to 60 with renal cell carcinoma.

CDR3 nucleotides: TGCGCCAGCAGCCAAGATGGGCCTTCTGAAGCTTTCTTT. This encodes CASSQDGPSEAFF. This chain connects TRBV4-1 to TRBJ1-1; D unclear. Germline V lookup: CDR1 MGHRA, CDR2 YSYEKL. This CDR3 has 13 residues. Trimming removed 0 bases from V and 6 bases from J, with 8 bases in between.